One and the same sample provided the 25 T cell receptor beta chains below, sequenced in a study of T cells in localized non-small cell lung cancer. Repertoires were generated with immunoSEQ multiplex PCR, while TCRdb's copy carries only in-frame clones and drops some. The data contain around 21,000 clones, around nine tenths of them singletons. The input for sequencing was peripheral blood, taken before any cancer treatment. The receptors come from a male donor aged 60 or over with stage I lung adenocarcinoma.

The genes are TRBV10-1 and TRBJ2-3; D might be TRBD2 (5 bases). CDR1 WNHNN and CDR2 SYGVQD come from the germline V gene (reference sequence). This CDR3 is built from 15 residues. The V end lost 2 bases, the J end lost 2 bases, and 11 bases lay between the germline ends. The CDR3 is CASSEEGPLTDTQYF. CDR3 bases: TGCGCCAGCAGTGAGGAGGGCCCGCTCACAGATACGCAGTATTTT.

V usage is TRBV1 and J usage is TRBJ2-2; TRBD2 is taken as the D call from the table, unchecked against the DNA. TRBV1 counts as a pseudogene. The CDR3 length is 20 residues. The CDR3 protein is CTSSQVGGEGVAGGPGELFF. The DNA for the CDR3 is TGCACCAGCAGCCAAGTTGGCGGGGAAGGAGTAGCGGGAGGGCCCGGGGAGCTGTTTTTT.

The CDR3 reads CASSQDGEPGLRNEKLFF. CDR3 DNA sequence: TGCGCCAGCAGCCAAGACGGGGAGCCGGGACTAAGAAATGAAAAACTGTTTTTT. This rearrangement joins TRBV4-1 to TRBJ1-4; a weak D match, TRBD1 (5 bases). CDR3 size: 18 residues. In germline, CDR1 is MGHRA, CDR2 YSYEKL. Trimming took off 0 bases at V and 5 bases at J, with 19 bases between the two ends.

The chain joins TRBV9 to TRBJ2-3; TRBD2 might be the D (7 bases). The CDR3 covers 15 residues. The germline gives CDR1 SGDLS, CDR2 YYNGEE. Trimming left V 4 bases short and J 4 bases short, with 16 bases between. Here the CDR3 DNA reads TGTGCCAGCAGCACCCGGGGGGCAGGGGCAGATACGCAGTATTTT. Its translation: CASSTRGAGADTQYF.

V and J are TRBV5-1 and TRBJ1-6, with 7 positions matching TRBD1. CDR3 length: 15 residues. V shed 4 bases and J 8 bases; nucleotides not matched to a gene: 9. Germline V CDR1 and CDR2: SGHRS, YFSETQ. The CDR3 DNA reads TGCGCCAGCAGCAGTACAGGGGAACGGGATTCACCCCTCCACTTT. Protein product: CASSSTGERDSPLHF.

The chain has TRBV6-5 and TRBJ1-1, with no clear D. This CDR3 spans 14 amino acids. The germline CDR1 and CDR2 sequences are MNHEY and SVGAGI. V lost 1 base, J lost 5 bases, and 11 bases lay in between. CDR3 residues: CASSYYNRGTEAFF. As DNA, the CDR3 is TGTGCCAGCAGTTACTACAACCGTGGGACTGAAGCTTTCTTT.

The chain couples TRBV5-1 to TRBJ2-3; D not resolved. Trimming took 4 bases from V and 5 from J, leaving 23 bases between them. This CDR3 contains 17 residues. Germline V CDR1 and CDR2: SGHRS, YFSETQ. CDR3 DNA: TGCGCCAGCAGCGGAGAGAAGGGCTTCGGATACGGAGATACGCAGTATTTT. This encodes CASSGEKGFGYGDTQYF.

This chain links TRBV4-3 with TRBJ1-1, with D possibly TRBD1 on 5 matching bases. The CDR3 has 16 amino acids. Trimming left V 0 bases short and J 3 bases short, with 14 bases between. CDR1 LGHNA and CDR2 YSLEER come from the germline V gene. CDR3 in DNA: TGCGCCAGCAGCCAAGAGGGGGGGTTGGAGGACACTGAAGCTTTCTTT. It encodes CASSQEGGLEDTEAFF.

This chain uses TRBV7-2 with TRBJ2-5, with 7 bases identical to TRBD1. Germline CDR1 SGHTA, CDR2 FQGNSA. The CDR3 length is 15 residues. V dropped 6 bases and J dropped 2; count of bases not matched to a gene: 9. This chain's CDR3 is CASRLKGQRQETQYF. In nucleotides, the CDR3 is TGTGCCAGCAGGCTTAAGGGACAGCGACAAGAGACCCAGTACTTC.

This rearrangement joins TRBV4-3 to TRBJ2-5; 8 bases fit TRBD2. The germline V gene encodes CDR1 LGHNA and CDR2 YSLEER. Trimming at V came to 1 base and at J to 5 bases, leaving 9 bases not matched to a gene. CDR3 size: 16 residues. This chain's CDR3 is CASSQGSLAGGETQYF. In DNA form, the CDR3 reads TGCGCCAGCAGCCAAGGTAGCCTAGCGGGTGGGGAGACCCAGTACTTC.

The V call is TRBV5-1, the J call TRBJ2-3; tentatively, D is TRBD1 (6 bases). Trimming took off 3 bases at V and 4 bases at J, with 15 bases between the two ends. This CDR3 comprises 15 residues. The V gene's germline CDR1 is SGHRS and CDR2 YFSETQ. CDR3 nucleotides: TGCGCCAGCAGCTCCTCCAGGGGTCCCCCAGATACGCAGTATTTT. As protein: CASSSSRGPPDTQYF. The whole variable domain, remainder taken from reference TRBV5-1 and TRBJ2-3, is KAGVTQTPRYLIKTRGQQVTLSCSPISGHRSVSWYQQTPGQGLQFLFEYFSETQRNKGNFPGRFSGRQFSNSRSEMNVSTLELGDSALYLCASSSSRGPPDTQYFGPGTRLTVL.

This clone turned up a few times. The chain couples TRBV5-4 to TRBJ2-3, with D uncertain. V lost 4 bases and J lost 2, with 5 bases in between. CDR3 length: 12 amino acids. Per the germline V gene, CDR1 is SGHNT and CDR2 is YYREEE (reference sequence). CDR3 residues: CASSLYTDTQYF. The CDR3 coding sequence is TGTGCCAGCAGCCTATACACAGATACGCAGTATTTT.

V gene TRBV28 combines with J gene TRBJ2-7; the match to TRBD2 covers 11 bases. V lost 5 bases to trimming and J lost 0 bases; unmatched junction nucleotides: 3. Germline CDR1 and CDR2: MDHEN and SYDVKM. The length of the CDR3 is 15 residues. The CDR3 coding sequence is TGTGCCAGCAGTGTGACTAGCGGGAACTCCTACGAGCAGTACTTC. This translates into CASSVTSGNSYEQYF.

The J gene is TRBJ2-7, the V gene TRBV6-1, with D possibly matching TRBD1 (7 bases). Per germline, CDR1 MNHNS and CDR2 SASEGT. V was shortened by 6 bases and J by 5 bases, with 14 bases between the two germline ends. This CDR3 has 13 residues. The CDR3 spells CASRARGDDEQYF. The CDR3 nucleotides read TGTGCCAGCAGGGCCAGGGGGGACGACGAGCAGTACTTC.

To note about this clone: The identical CDR3 is also encoded by other nucleotide sequences in the sample. The genes are TRBV5-1 and TRBJ1-1; perhaps TRBD1 as D (5 bases). The CDR3 extends over 13 amino acids. Germline CDR1 is SGHRS and CDR2 is YFSETQ. The V end lost 4 bases, the J end lost 11 bases, and 18 bases lay between the germline ends. In nucleotides, the CDR3 is TGCGCCAGCAGCCCGCGGGACCCCTCTGGGGCTTTCTTT. Translated: CASSPRDPSGAFF.

The V call is TRBV11-2, the J call TRBJ2-1; D may be TRBD2 (6 bases). The CDR3 is 15 amino acids. V shed 1 base and J shed 4 bases, with 11 bases lying between them. Germline-derived CDR1 and CDR2 are SGHAT and FQNNGV. The CDR3 reads CASSLGGEGYNEQFF. The DNA of the CDR3 is TGTGCCAGCAGCTTAGGGGGGGAAGGGTACAATGAGCAGTTCTTC.

This clone was seen a handful of times. V gene TRBV18 combines with J gene TRBJ1-5; 8 nucleotides line up with TRBD1. Germline trimming cut 3 bases from V and 0 bases from J; bases unmatched to any gene: 1. CDR3 length: 15 amino acids. Germline CDR1 and CDR2: KGHSH and LQKENI. The CDR3 sequence: CASSPGQGSNQPQHF. The CDR3 DNA reads TGTGCCAGCTCACCTGGACAGGGTAGCAATCAGCCCCAGCATTTT.

The rearrangement uses TRBV11-2 and TRBJ1-5; tentative D call: TRBD1 (5 bases). This CDR3 region has 14 residues. V lost 5 bases, J lost 7 bases, and 15 bases lay in between. Germline-derived CDR1 and CDR2 are SGHAT and FQNNGV. This chain's CDR3 is CASSPSGGWQPQHF. The DNA of the CDR3 is TGTGCCAGCAGCCCGAGCGGGGGTTGGCAGCCCCAGCATTTT.

V usage is TRBV10-3 and J usage is TRBJ1-2; 8 nucleotides line up with TRBD1. Unmatched junction bases numbered 11, after V lost 0 bases and J lost 8 bases. Germline CDR1 ENHRY, CDR2 SYGVKD. CDR3 length: 16 residues. The CDR3 DNA reads as TGTGCCATCAGTGAGTCTAGACAGGGGCCCTCTGAGGGCTACACCTTC. It specifies CAISESRQGPSEGYTF.

In the case of this clone: Relative to the germline gene, one junction end is altered; a read error may explain this. The chain carries TRBV2 and TRBJ2-5; 8 bases align to TRBD2. The CDR3 runs to 14 residues. CDR1 is SNHLY and CDR2 is FYNNEI in the germline V gene. The CDR3 protein is CANSPPGTRGTQYF. CDR3 nucleotides: TGTGCCAACAGTCCTCCCGGGACTAGGGGTACCCAGTACTTC. Combining the CDR3 with reference TRBV2 and TRBJ2-5 gives the whole variable domain EPEVTQTPSHQVTQMGQEVILRCVPISNHLYFYWYRQILGQKVEFLVSFYNNEISEKSEIFDDQFSVERPDGSNFTLKIRSTKLEDSAMYFCANSPPGTRGTQYFGPGTRLLVL.

The V gene is TRBV18, the J gene TRBJ2-7, with D perhaps given as TRBD1 or TRBD2 (5 bases each). Trimming took 3 bases from V and 4 from J, leaving 16 bases between them. The germline CDR1 and CDR2 sequences are KGHSH and LQKENI. The CDR3 has 15 amino acids. CDR3 residues: CASSPRDGVLYEQYF. CDR3 coding DNA: TGTGCCAGCTCACCTCGGGACGGCGTACTTTACGAGCAGTACTTC.

The V call is TRBV4-1, the J call TRBJ2-1, with D possibly matching TRBD2 (5 bases). This CDR3 contains 14 residues. V dropped 1 base and J dropped 3 bases, with 7 bases sitting between them. Germline values: CDR1 MGHRA, CDR2 YSYEKL. CDR3: CASSQVEGYNEQFF. The CDR3 nucleotides read TGCGCCAGCAGCCAAGTCGAGGGCTACAATGAGCAGTTCTTC.

The chain has TRBV6-6 and TRBJ1-2, with TRBD1 as a possible D gene (6 bases). The length of the CDR3 is 14 residues. Trimming took 0 bases from V and 4 from J, leaving 9 bases between them. The germline V gene has CDR1 MNHNY and CDR2 SVGAGI (reference sequence). DNA for the CDR3: TGTGCCAGCAGTTACTCTCCGGACAGCTATGGCTACACCTTC. It codes for CASSYSPDSYGYTF.

This clone appeared a few times. In DNA, the CDR3 is TGTGCCAGCAAAACTTCGGGGTCGGGCGGCACAGATACGCAGTATTTT. Protein product: CASKTSGSGGTDTQYF. This sequence joins TRBV28 and TRBJ2-3; possibly TRBD2 for D (5 bases). The CDR3 has 16 amino acids. Germline assignment: CDR1 MDHEN and CDR2 SYDVKM. Trimming shortened V by 7 bases and J by 1 base, and 18 bases separated the two germline ends.

The chain carries TRBV7-6 and TRBJ2-1, with 12 bases aligning to TRBD2. The length of the CDR3 is 15 residues. Losses at the gene ends were 0 bases for V and 7 bases for J; bases not matched to a gene: 1. Germline V gene data show CDR1 as SGHVS and CDR2 as FNYEAQ. CDR3 residues: CASSLATSGSNEQFF. The CDR3 DNA reads TGTGCCAGCAGCTTAGCGACTAGCGGGAGTAATGAGCAGTTCTTC.